This TCR beta chain emerged from a study of CD4 T cells in relation to SARS-CoV-2 and coronaviruses. This clone rates as medium-sized. What it binds is unknown. Sequenced by immunoSEQ multiplex PCR; TCRdb stores in-frame clones only, minus some. The data hold 15,000 to 20,000 clones, with over 65% observed a single time. The CDR3 covers 13 residues. Germline values: CDR1 SGHTA, CDR2 FQGNSA. V was cut by 2 bases and J by 6 bases, with 9 bases left in between. Before the COVID-19 pandemic, during about 2011-2019, CD4+ T cells were taken from unexposed donors. Isolation of CD4+ T cells took place after less than 13 days in culture.

Sequences were obtained from CD4+ T cells from PBMCs, cultured in vitro. The sequence was collected from a human donor in good health. V gene TRBV7-2 combines with J gene TRBJ2-3; D unresolved. CDR3 bases: TGTGCCAGCAGCTTATTACAGAGCGATACGCAGTATTTT. Translation gives CASSLLQSDTQYF.